The 4 T cell receptor beta chains below all came from one sample that was sequenced in a study of blood T cell repertoires in COVID-19. The data were produced by immunoSEQ multiplex PCR, yet TCRdb's version contains in-frame clones alone and is incomplete. The repertoire holds 220,000 or so clones, with roughly 84% as singletons. The source material was peripheral blood. The receptors were sampled from a man aged 25 to 40 with active or convalescent COVID-19.

This rearrangement joins TRBV24-1 to TRBJ1-1; no clear D. The CDR3 extends over 14 amino acids. Trimming took 2 bases from V and 0 from J, leaving 6 bases between them. Germline CDR1 KGHDR, CDR2 SFDVKD. The CDR3 sequence: CATSDSDMNTEAFF. The CDR3 nucleotides are TGTGCCACCAGTGATTCAGACATGAACACTGAAGCTTTCTTT.

CDR3 DNA: TGTGCCAGCAGTCCAGACAGGGGGAATGAAAAACTGTTTTTT. Translated, it gives CASSPDRGNEKLFF. J is TRBJ1-4 and V is TRBV27; 9 bases match TRBD1. CDR1 and CDR2 from the germline V gene are MNHEY and SMNVEV (reference sequence). The junction had 3 bases not matched to a gene; V was cut back by 5 bases and J by 5 bases. This CDR3 comprises 14 residues.

The rearrangement links TRBV7-7 to TRBJ2-7, with D possibly being TRBD2 (7 bases). The V end was cut by 2 bases, the J end by 0 bases, with 20 bases between. Germline V gene lookup returns CDR1 SSHAT and CDR2 FNYEAQ (reference sequence). This CDR3 is built from 18 residues. CDR3 sequence reads: CASSLFWGGRKTSYEQYF. In DNA, the CDR3 is TGTGCCAGCAGCTTATTTTGGGGGGGCAGGAAGACCTCCTACGAGCAGTACTTC.

This sequence joins TRBV5-4 and TRBJ2-5; 7 bases are a match to TRBD1. Trimming removed 2 bases from V and 1 base from J; junction bases left unmatched: 2. Germline loops: CDR1 SGHNT, CDR2 YYREEE (reference sequence). The CDR3 spans 14 residues. The CDR3 bases are TGTGCCAGCAGCTTAGGACAGGCCCAAGAGACCCAGTACTTC. Translating it yields CASSLGQAQETQYF.